The clone carrying this T cell receptor beta chain was seen more than once but under ten times. Ages ranged from about 18 to 89 years, with residence in around 24 US areas. Participant reports of clinical history set cohort assignment. Among Cohort 3 donors, those recovered had two negative PCRs, clearance, or symptom resolution. The sample originates from a study of blood T cell repertoires in COVID-19. Study-level background: Sample material is recorded as cDNA or gDNA derived from T cells, B-cell-depleted T cells, or PBMCs.

Profiled with immunoSEQ multiplex PCR; TCRdb holds only in-frame clones, not every one. Altogether fewer than 350,000 clones are present, 85% being singletons, with the ten largest covering 2% to 3%. This CDR3 contains 15 residues. Trimming removed 6 bases at V and 4 bases at J, with 19 bases between. Looked up from germline, CDR1 is MGHDK and CDR2 is SYGVNS. V usage is TRBV25-1 and J usage is TRBJ2-7; D might be TRBD2 (7 bases). This TCR was sampled from a woman aged 45 to 65 who had recovered from COVID-19. The sequenced material came from PBMCs or T cells enriched from blood (not recorded which). The CDR3 protein is CASRMGGARVYEQYF. CDR3 bases: TGTGCCAGCAGGATGGGGGGGGCGCGGGTTTACGAGCAGTACTTC.